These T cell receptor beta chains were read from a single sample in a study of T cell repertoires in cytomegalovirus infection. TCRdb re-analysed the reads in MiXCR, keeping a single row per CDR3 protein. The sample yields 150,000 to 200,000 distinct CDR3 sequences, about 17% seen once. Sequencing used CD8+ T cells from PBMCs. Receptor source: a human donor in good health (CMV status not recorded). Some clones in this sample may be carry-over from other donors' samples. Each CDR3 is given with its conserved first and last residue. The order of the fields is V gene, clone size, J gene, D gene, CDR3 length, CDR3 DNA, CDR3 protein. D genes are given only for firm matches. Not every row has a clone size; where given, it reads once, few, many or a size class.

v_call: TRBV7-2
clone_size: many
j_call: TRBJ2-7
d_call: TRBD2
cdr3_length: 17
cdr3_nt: TGTGCCAGCAGCTTAGCCCCTCGGGGGGGTCCCTCCTACGAGCAGTACTTC
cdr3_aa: CASSLAPRGGPSYEQYF

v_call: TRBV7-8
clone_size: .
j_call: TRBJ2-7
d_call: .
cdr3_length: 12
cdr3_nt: TGTGCCAGCAGCAGCGTTAAGGGGGGGGAGTACTTC
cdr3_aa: CASSSVKGGEYF

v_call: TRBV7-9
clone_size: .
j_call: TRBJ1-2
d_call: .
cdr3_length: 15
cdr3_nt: TGTGCCAGCAGCTTATTTGAGACCGACGACTATGGCTACACCTTC
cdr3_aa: CASSLFETDDYGYTF

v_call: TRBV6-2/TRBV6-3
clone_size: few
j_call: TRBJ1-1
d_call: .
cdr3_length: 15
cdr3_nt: TGTGCCAGCAGTTACTTCAAGGAGACCAACACTGAAGCTTTCTTT
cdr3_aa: CASSYFKETNTEAFF

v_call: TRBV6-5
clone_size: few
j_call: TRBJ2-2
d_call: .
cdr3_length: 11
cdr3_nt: TGTGCCAGCAGTTTTGGCGCGGAGCTGTTTTTT
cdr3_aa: CASSFGAELFF

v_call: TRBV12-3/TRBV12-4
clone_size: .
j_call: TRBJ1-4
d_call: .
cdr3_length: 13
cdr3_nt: TGTGCCAGCACCTACTTTCCAAATGAAAAACTGTTTTTT
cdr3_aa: CASTYFPNEKLFF

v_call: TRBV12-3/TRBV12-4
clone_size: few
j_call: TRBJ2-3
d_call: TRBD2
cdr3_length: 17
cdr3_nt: TGTGCCAGCAGCCGACTTAGGGAGGGTCAAGACCGTGGTACGCAGTATTTT
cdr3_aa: CASSRLREGQDRGTQYF

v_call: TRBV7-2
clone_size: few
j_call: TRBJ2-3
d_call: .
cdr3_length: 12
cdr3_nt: TGTGCCAGCAGCCAGTGGGCAGATACGCAGTATTTT
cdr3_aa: CASSQWADTQYF

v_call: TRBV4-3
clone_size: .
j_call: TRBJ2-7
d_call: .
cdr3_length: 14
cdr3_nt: TGCGCCAGCAGCCAAGATCTTGGCGACTACGAGCAGTACTTC
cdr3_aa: CASSQDLGDYEQYF

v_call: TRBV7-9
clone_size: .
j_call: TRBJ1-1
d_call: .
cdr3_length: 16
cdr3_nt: TGTGCCAGCAGCCGCGGTAAGGCGGGGGGTGGCACTGAAGCTTTCTTT
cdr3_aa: CASSRGKAGGGTEAFF

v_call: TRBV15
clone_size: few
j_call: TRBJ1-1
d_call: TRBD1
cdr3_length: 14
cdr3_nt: TGTGCCACCAGCGGGGACAGGGAGGTCACTGAAGCTTTCTTT
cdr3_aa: CATSGDREVTEAFF

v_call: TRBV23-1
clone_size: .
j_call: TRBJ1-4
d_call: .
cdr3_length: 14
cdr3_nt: TGCGCCAGATTAGGACGGCGGACTAATGAAAAACTGTTTTTT
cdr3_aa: CARLGRRTNEKLFF

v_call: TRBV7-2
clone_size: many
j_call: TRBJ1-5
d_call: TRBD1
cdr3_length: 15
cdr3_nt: TGTGCCAGCAGCCCCGACAGGGCTAGCAATCAGCCCCAGCATTTT
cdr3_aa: CASSPDRASNQPQHF

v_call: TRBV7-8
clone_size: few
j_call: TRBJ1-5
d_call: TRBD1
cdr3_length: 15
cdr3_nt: TGTGCCAGCAGCTTAGTTACAGGGGGCAATCAGCCCCAGCATTTT
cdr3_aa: CASSLVTGGNQPQHF

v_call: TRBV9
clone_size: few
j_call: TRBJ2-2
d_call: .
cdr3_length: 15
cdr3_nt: TGTGCCAGCAGCACATCCGGGACCTCGGTGGGGGAGCTGTTTTTT
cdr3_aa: CASSTSGTSVGELFF

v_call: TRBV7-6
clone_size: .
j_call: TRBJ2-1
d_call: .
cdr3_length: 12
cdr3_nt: TGTGCCAGCAGCTTAGCGAGGGCAGAGCAGTTCTTC
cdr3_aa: CASSLARAEQFF

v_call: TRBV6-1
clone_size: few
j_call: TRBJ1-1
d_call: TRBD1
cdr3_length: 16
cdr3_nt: TGTGCCAGCAGGCAGACAGGGGAAAGGGGAGACACTGAAGCTTTCTTT
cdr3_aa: CASRQTGERGDTEAFF

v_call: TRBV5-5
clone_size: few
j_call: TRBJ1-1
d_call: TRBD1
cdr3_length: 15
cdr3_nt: TGTGCCAGCAGCTTAGCCAGGGGGATTAACACTGAAGCTTTCTTT
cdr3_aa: CASSLARGINTEAFF

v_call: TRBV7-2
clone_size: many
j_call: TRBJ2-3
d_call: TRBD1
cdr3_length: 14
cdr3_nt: TGTGCCAGCAGCCCGTACAGGGGAGAAGATACGCAGTATTTT
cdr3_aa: CASSPYRGEDTQYF

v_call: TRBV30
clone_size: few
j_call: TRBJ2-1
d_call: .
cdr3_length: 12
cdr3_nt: TGTGCCTGGTTGCCGGGACGCGATGAGCAGTTCTTC
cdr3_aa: CAWLPGRDEQFF

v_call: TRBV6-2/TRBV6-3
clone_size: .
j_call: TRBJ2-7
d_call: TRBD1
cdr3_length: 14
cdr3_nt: TGTGCCAGCAGTACCGGGACAGCATTTTTTAGGCGGTACTTC
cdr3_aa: CASSTGTAFFRRYF

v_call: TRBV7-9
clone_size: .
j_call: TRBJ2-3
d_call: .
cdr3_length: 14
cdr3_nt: TGTGCCAGCAGCTCTGGGGGTTCCACAGATACGCAGTATTTT
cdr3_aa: CASSSGGSTDTQYF

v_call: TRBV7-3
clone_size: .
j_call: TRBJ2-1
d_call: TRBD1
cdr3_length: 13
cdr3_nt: TGTGCCAGCAGCCCAGGGGGTTCGGGTGAGCAGTTCTTC
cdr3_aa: CASSPGGSGEQFF

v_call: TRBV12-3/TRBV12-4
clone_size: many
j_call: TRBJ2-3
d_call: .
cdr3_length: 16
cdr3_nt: TGTGCCAGCACCTCCTATCTGGGACTCGGAGTGGATACGCAGTATTTT
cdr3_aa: CASTSYLGLGVDTQYF

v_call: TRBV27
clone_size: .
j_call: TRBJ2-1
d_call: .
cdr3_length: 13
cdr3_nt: TGTGCCAGCATGCGGAGCTCCTACAATGAGCAGTTCTTC
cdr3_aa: CASMRSSYNEQFF

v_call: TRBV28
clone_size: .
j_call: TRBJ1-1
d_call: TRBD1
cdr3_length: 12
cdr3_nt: TGTGCCAGCAGCACGTCAGGGGGAGAAGCTTTCTTT
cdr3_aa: CASSTSGGEAFF

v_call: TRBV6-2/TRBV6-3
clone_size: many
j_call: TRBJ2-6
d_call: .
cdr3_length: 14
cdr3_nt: TGTGCCAGCAGTTTAGACTCTGGGGCCAACGTCCTGACTTTC
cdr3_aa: CASSLDSGANVLTF

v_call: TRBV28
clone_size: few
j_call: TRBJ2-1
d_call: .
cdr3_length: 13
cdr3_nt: TGTGCCAGCAGTCCCACTCAGCCTACCGGGCAGTTCTTC
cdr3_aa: CASSPTQPTGQFF

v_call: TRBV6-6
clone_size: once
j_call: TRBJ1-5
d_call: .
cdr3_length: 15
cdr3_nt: TGTGCCAGCAGTTCCAGACAGGAAAGGAATCAGCCCCAGCATTTT
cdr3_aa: CASSSRQERNQPQHF

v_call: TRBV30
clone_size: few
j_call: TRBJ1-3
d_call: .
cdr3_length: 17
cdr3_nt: TGTGCCTGGAGTGTACCTGAGGGTCGGCTCTCTGGAAACACCATATATTTT
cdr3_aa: CAWSVPEGRLSGNTIYF

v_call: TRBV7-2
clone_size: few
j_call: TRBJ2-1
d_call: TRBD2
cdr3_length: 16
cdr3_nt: TGTGCCAGCAGCTCAGGGGGGGCGGGGGGGCCACGTGAGCAGTTCTTC
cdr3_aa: CASSSGGAGGPREQFF

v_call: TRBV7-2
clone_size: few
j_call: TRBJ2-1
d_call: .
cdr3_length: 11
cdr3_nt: TGTGCCAGCAGCTCTTTCAATGAGCAGTTCTTC
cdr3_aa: CASSSFNEQFF

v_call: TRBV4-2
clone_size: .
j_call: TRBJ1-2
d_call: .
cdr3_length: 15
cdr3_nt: TGTGCCAGCAGCCAAGACCTAACGGTGAACTATGGCTACACCTTC
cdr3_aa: CASSQDLTVNYGYTF

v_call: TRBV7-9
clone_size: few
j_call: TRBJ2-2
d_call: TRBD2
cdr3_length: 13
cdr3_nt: TGTGCCAGCAGCTCCGGGGGGGCCGGGGAGCTGTTTTTT
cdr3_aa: CASSSGGAGELFF

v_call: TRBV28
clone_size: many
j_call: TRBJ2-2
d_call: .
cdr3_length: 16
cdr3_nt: TGTGCCAGCAGTCCTTTCCCCCGGGACCACCGCCGGGAGCTGTTTTTT
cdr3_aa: CASSPFPRDHRRELFF

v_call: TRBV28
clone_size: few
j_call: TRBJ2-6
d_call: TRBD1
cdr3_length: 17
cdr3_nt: TGTGCCAGCAGTCTCCCGTCGACAGGGTCTGGGGCCAACGTCCTGACTTTC
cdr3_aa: CASSLPSTGSGANVLTF

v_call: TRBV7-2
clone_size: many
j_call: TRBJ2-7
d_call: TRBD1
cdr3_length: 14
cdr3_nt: TGTGCCAGCAGCTTAAACAGGGGGCTTGGTGAGCAGTACTTC
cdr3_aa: CASSLNRGLGEQYF

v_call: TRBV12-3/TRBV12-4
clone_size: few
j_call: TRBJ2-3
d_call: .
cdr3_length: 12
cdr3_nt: TGTGCCAGCAGTCTCAGGGTGGATACGCAGTATTTT
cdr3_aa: CASSLRVDTQYF

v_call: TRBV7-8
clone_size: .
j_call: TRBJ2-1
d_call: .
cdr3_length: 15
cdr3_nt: TGTGCCAGCAGCTTAGACCCGGGATTAAACAATGAGCAGTTCTTC
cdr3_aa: CASSLDPGLNNEQFF

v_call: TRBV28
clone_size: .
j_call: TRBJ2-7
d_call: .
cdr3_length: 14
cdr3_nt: TGTGCCAGCAGTTTAATTGACCGCTCCTACGAGCAGTACTTC
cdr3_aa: CASSLIDRSYEQYF